This T cell receptor beta chain was recorded in a study of CD8+ T cells in alopecia areata. RNA, once extracted, was reverse transcribed into cDNA for use as the sequencing template. Repertoires were generated with immunoSEQ multiplex PCR, while TCRdb's copy carries only in-frame clones and drops some. The repertoire holds roughly 120,000 clones, with about two fifths as singletons. This CDR3 is built from 15 residues. V trimming: 4 bases; J trimming: 2 bases; junction bases outside the gene matches: 6. Germline V gene sequence: CDR1 MGHRA, CDR2 YSYEKL. The gene calls are TRBV4-1 and TRBJ2-3; 7 nucleotides line up with TRBD2. Sequenced input: CD4+ T cells sorted from blood. This sequence was found in a human donor with alopecia areata. This CDR3 reads CASSREGGNTDTQYF. CDR3 DNA: TGCGCCAGCAGCCGGGAGGGAGGGAACACAGATACGCAGTATTTT.